This TCR beta chain was recovered during a study of radiotherapy plus CTLA-4 blockade in lung cancer. On the study more broadly: In 18% of patients, objective responses were seen; 30% to 35% had disease control. Overall study results and limits: Tumor-derived TCR clones expanded in blood after radiotherapy plus ipilimumab. Together with interferon-beta, which increased in serum after radiation, early dynamic changes in blood T cell clones were reportedly the best predictors of response.

Chemo-refractory metastatic non-small-cell lung cancer patients were treated with focal radiation plus CTLA-4 blockade with ipilimumab. CDR1 and CDR2 (germline): GTSNPN, SVGIG (reference sequence). This CDR3 region has 13 residues. Sequencing used immunoSEQ multiplex PCR; TCRdb keeps in-frame clones, though not all of them. The sample shows 120,000 or so clones, approximately 80% of them seen only once. About this clone itself: Its antigen is still unknown.

V and J are TRBV30 and TRBJ2-5, with a possible D match to TRBD1 (6 bases). The DNA end is a closer match to TRBJ2-7, so the J assignment may be wrong. This clonotype was obtained from a human donor with non-small cell lung cancer who had a partial response to radiotherapy plus ipilimumab. The sample here was peripheral blood, taken from a patient treated with radiotherapy plus ipilimumab. The CDR3 region is CAWSRDMAYEQYF. CDR3 nucleotides: TGTGCCTGGAGCCGGGACATGGCCTACGAGCAGTACTTC.